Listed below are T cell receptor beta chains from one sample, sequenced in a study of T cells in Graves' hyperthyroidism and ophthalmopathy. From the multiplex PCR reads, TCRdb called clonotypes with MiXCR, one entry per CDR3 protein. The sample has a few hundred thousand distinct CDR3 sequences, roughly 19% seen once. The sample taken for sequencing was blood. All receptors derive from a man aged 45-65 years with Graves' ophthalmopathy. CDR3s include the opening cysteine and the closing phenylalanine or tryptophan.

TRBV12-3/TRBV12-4 CASSPDRDRHYGYTF
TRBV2 CASEEGGTSGWADTQYF
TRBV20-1 CSAPDLSSGNTIYF
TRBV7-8 CASSSLGRGSNQPQHF
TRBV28 CASSSDRGKYGYTF
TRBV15 CATSTGGMVANEKLFF
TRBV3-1 CASSQDYQGETQYF
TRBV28 CASWGANRVYEQYF
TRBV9 CASSPGGFSYEQYF
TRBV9 CASSEGTSDYEQYF
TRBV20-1 CSARDGDSYNEQFF
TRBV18 CASSPRGGQYNEQFF
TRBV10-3 CAISGSSSYNEQFF
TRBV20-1 CSAGRRGRVYGYTF
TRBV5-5 CASSRGSDTEAFF
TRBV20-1 CSARGDSPNTGELFF
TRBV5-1 CASTTKQTGGINTEAFF
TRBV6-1 CASTLDRGLNTGELFF
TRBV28 CASSSSTSGSSYNEQFF
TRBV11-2 CASSLDPGTTEQYF
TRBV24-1 CATSGRVFIRYEQYF
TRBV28 CASSTTGQDYDGYTF
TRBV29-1 CSVEGVRGGYTF
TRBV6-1 CASPTTGGYEQYF
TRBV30 CAWSVRERDTQYF
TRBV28 CASSPHRDRGYEQYF
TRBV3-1 CASSQGTSGKSDTQYF
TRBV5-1 CASSLALAEETQYF
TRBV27 CASSLSGAYGYTF
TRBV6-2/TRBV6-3 CASSTLGPGGNEQFF
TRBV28 CASSFPDREVNYGYTF
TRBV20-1 CSARPMKGGTYEQYF
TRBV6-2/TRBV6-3 CASSQSLNYGYTF
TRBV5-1 CASSLSGTVRVNTEAFF
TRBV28 CASSFPSGRAQETQYF
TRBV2 CASQAGGGTDTQYF
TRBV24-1 CATSEQGGRTDTQYF
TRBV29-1 CSVGLSGNTIYF
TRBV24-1 CATSDASSSYNEQFF
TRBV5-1 CASRQLAGGTDTQYF
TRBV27 CASSLLGQGLYGYTF
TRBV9 CASSVEGAGVMETQYF
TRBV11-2 CASSASPNGLEQYF
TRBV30 CAWSAMAAGVNTEAFF
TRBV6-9 CASSYLAGTGGFYNTGELFF
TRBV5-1 CASSRGRLNEKLFF
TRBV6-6 CASSYTSGSSYNEQFF